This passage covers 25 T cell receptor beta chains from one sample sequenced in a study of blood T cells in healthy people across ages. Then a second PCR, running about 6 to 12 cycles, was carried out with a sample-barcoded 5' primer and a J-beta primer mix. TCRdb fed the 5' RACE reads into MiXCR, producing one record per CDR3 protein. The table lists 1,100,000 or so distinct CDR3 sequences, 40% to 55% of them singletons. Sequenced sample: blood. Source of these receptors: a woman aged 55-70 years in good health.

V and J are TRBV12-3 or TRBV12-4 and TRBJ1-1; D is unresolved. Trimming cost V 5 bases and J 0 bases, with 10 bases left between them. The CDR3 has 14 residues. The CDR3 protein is CASSALGMNTEAFF. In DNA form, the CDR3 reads TGTGCCAGCAGTGCGTTGGGGATGAACACTGAAGCTTTCTTT.

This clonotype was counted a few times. CDR3 DNA: TGTGCCAGCAGCTCCATCGGACTTCCCTACGAGCAGTACTTC. It is translated as CASSSIGLPYEQYF. The chain couples TRBV11-2 to TRBJ2-7, with D tentatively TRBD2 (5 bases). Germline assignment: CDR1 SGHAT and CDR2 FQNNGV. The V gene lost 4 bases and the J gene lost 2 bases, with 12 bases spanning the gap. This CDR3 contains 14 residues. The full variable domain, its missing parts supplied by reference TRBV11-2 and TRBJ2-7, is EAGVAQSPRYKIIEKRQSVAFWCNPISGHATLYWYQQILGQGPKLLIQFQNNGVVDDSQLPKDRFSAERLKGVDSTLKIQPAKLEDSAVYLCASSSIGLPYEQYFGPGTRLTVT.

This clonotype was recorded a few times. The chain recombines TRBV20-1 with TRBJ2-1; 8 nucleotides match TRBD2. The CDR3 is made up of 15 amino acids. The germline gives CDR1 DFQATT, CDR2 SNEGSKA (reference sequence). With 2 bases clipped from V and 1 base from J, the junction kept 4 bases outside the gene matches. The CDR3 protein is CSARPLAGSYNEQFF. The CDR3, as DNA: TGCAGTGCTAGACCCCTAGCGGGTTCCTACAATGAGCAGTTCTTC.

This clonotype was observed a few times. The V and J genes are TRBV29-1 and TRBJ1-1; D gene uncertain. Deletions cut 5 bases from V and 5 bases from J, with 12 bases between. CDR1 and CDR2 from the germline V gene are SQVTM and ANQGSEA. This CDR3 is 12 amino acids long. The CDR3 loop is CSVNKGLTEAFF. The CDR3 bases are TGCAGCGTTAATAAGGGTCTTACTGAAGCTTTCTTT.

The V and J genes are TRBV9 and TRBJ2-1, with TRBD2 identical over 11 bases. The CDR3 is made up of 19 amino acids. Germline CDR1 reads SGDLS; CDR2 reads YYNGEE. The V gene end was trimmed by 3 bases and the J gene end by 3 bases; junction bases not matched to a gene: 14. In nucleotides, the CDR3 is TGTGCCAGCAGCGGCCGCGTTGGTTTAGCGGGAGGGGGCTACAATGAGCAGTTCTTC. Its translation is CASSGRVGLAGGGYNEQFF.

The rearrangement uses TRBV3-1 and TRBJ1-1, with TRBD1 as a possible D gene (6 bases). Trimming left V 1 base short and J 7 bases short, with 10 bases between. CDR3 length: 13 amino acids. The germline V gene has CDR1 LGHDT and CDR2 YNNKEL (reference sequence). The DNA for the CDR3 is TGTGCCAGCAGCCAAGGAGGGGGGCGTGAAGCTTTCTTT. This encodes CASSQGGGREAFF. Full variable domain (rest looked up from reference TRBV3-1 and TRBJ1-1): DTAVSQTPKYLVTQMGNDKSIKCEQNLGHDTMYWYKQDSKKFLKIMFSYNNKELIINETVPNRFSPKSPDKAHLNLHINSLELGDSAVYFCASSQGGGREAFFGQGTRLTVV.

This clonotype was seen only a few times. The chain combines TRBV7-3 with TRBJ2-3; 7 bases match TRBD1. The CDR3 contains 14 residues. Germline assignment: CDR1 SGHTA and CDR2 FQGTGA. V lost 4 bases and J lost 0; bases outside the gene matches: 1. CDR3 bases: TGTGCCAGCAGCTCGACAGGGAGCACAGATACGCAGTATTTT. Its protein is CASSSTGSTDTQYF.

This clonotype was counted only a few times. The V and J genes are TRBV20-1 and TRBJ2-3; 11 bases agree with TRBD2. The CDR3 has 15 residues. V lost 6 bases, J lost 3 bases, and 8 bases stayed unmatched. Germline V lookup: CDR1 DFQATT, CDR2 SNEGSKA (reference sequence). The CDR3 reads CSAWGLAEVTDTQYF. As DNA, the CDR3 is TGCAGTGCGTGGGGACTAGCGGAGGTAACAGATACGCAGTATTTT.

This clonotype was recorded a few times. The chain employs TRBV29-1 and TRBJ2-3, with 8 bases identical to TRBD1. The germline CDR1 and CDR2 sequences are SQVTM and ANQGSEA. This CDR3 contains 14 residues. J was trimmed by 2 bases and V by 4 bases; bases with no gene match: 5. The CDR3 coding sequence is TGCAGCGTTGCCCCGGGACAGGCCACAGATACGCAGTATTTT. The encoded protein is CSVAPGQATDTQYF.

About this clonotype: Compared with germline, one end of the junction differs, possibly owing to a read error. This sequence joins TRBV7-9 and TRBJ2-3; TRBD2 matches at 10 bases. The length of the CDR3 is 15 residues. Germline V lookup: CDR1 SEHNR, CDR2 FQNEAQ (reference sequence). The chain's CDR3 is CASSVASGSTDAQYF. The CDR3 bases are TGTGCCAGCAGCGTCGCTAGCGGGAGCACAGATGCGCAGTATTTT. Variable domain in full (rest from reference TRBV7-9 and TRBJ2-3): DTGVSQNPRHKITKRGQNVTFRCDPISEHNRLYWYRQTLGQGPEFLTYFQNEAQLEKSRLLSDRFSAERPKGSFSTLEIQRTEQGDSAMYLCASSVASGSTDAQYFGPGTRLTVL.

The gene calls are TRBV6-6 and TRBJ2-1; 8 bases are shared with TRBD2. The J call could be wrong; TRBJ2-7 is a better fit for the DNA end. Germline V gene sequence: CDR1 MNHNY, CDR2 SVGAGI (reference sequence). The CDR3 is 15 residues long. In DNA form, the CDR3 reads TGTGCCAGCAGCCCCGGAGTAGCGGGAAGGAATGAGCAGTACTTC. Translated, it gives CASSPGVAGRNEQYF.

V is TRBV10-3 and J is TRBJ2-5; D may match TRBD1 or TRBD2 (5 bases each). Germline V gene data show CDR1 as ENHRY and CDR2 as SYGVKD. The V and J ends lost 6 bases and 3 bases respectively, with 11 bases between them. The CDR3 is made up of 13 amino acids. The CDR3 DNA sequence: TGTGCCATCAGAAGCCAGGGAGAAGAGACCCAGTACTTC. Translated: CAIRSQGEETQYF.

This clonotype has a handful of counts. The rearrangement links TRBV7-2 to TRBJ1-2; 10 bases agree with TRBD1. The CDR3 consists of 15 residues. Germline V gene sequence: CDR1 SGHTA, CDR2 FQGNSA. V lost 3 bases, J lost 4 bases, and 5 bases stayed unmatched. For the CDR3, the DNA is TGTGCCAGCAGCTTGGAAGGACAGGGGGGCTATGGCTACACCTTC. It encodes CASSLEGQGGYGYTF.

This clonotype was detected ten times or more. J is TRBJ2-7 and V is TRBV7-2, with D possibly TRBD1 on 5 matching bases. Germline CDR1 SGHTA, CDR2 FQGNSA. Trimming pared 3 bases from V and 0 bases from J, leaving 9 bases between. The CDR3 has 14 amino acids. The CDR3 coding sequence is TGTGCCAGCAGCTTCTACAGGAACTCCTACGAGCAGTACTTC. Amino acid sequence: CASSFYRNSYEQYF.

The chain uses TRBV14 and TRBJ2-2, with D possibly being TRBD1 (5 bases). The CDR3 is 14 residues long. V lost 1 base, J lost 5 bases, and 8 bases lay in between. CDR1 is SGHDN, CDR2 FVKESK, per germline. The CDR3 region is CASSQVRQTGELFF. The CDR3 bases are TGTGCCAGCAGCCAAGTACGACAGACCGGGGAGCTGTTTTTT.

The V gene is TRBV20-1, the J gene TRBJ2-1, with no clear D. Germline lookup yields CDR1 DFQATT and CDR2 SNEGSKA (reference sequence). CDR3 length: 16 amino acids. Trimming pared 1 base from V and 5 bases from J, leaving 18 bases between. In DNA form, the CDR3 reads TGCAGTGCTAGAGTTCGTGAAACCTTTCTCCACAATGAGCAGTTCTTC. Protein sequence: CSARVRETFLHNEQFF.

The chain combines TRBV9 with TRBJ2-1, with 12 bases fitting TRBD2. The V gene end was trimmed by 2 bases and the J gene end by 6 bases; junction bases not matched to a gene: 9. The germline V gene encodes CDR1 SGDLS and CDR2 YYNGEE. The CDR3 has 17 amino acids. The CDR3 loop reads CASSVAPLAGGPNEQFF. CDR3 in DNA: TGTGCCAGCAGCGTCGCCCCTCTAGCGGGAGGGCCCAATGAGCAGTTCTTC. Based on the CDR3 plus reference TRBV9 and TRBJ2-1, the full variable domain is DSGVTQTPKHLITATGQRVTLRCSPRSGDLSVYWYQQSLDQGLQFLIQYYNGEERAKGNILERFSAQQFPDLHSELNLSSLELGDSALYFCASSVAPLAGGPNEQFFGPGTRLTVL.

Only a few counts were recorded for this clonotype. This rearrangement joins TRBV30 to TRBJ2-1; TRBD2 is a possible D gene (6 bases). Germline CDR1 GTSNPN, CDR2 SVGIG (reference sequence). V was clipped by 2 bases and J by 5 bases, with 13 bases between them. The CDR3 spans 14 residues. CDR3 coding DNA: TGTGCCTGGAGTAGGGCGGGACCACACAATGAGCAGTTCTTC. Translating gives CAWSRAGPHNEQFF.

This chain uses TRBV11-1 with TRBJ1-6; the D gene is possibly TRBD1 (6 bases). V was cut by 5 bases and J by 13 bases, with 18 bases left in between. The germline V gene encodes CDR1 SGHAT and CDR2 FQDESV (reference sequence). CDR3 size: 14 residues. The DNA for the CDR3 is TGTGCCAGCAGCGAAGGGGGGGCCGCCGTCCCCCTCCACTTT. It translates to CASSEGGAAVPLHF.

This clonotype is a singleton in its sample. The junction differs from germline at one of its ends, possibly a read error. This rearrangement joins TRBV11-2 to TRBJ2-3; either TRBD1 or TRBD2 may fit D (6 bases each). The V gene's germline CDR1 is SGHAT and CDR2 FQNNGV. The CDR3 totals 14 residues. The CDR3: CACSLGGYTDTQYF. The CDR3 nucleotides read TGTGCCTGCAGCTTAGGGGGGTACACAGATACGCAGTATTTT. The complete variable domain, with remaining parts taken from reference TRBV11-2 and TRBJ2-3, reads EAGVAQSPRYKIIEKRQSVAFWCNPISGHATLYWYQQILGQGPKLLIQFQNNGVVDDSQLPKDRFSAERLKGVDSTLKIQPAKLEDSAVYLCACSLGGYTDTQYFGPGTRLTVL.

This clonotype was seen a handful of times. The CDR3 reads CASSLLNNEKLFF. CDR3 bases: TGTGCCAGCAGTTTACTGAATAATGAAAAACTGTTTTTT. V is TRBV12-3 or TRBV12-4 and J is TRBJ1-4, with D unresolved. V lost 2 bases and J 4 bases, leaving 5 bases between the germline ends. This CDR3 has 13 amino acids.

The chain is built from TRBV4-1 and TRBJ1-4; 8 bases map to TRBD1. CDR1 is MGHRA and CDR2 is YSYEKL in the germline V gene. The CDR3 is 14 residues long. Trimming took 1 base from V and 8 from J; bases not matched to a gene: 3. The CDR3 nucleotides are TGCGCCAGCAGCCAAGGGACAGGGAAGGAAAAACTGTTTTTT. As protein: CASSQGTGKEKLFF.

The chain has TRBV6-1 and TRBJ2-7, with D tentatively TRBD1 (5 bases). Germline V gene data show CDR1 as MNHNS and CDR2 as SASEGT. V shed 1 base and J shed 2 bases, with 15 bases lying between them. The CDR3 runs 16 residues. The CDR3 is CASSEERQLLAYEQYF. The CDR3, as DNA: TGTGCCAGCAGTGAAGAAAGACAGTTATTAGCCTACGAGCAGTACTTC.

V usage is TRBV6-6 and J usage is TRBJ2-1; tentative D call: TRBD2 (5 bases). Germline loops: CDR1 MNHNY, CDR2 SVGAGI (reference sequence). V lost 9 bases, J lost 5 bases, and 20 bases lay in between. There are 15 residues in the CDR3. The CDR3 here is CARPLGHTRNNEQFF. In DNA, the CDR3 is TGTGCCAGACCCCTTGGGCATACTAGAAACAATGAGCAGTTCTTC.

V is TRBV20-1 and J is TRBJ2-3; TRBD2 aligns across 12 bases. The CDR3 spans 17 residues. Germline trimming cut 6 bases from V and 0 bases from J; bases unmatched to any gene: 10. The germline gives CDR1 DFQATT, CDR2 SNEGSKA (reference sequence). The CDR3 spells CSATTSGSPRSTDTQYF. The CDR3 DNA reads TGCAGTGCGACGACTAGCGGGAGCCCTCGTAGCACAGATACGCAGTATTTT.